These T cell receptor beta chains were read from a single sample in a study of OX40 agonist ivuxolimab in advanced cancers. Assay used: immunoSEQ multiplex PCR; TCRdb lists only in-frame clones, some missing. Of approximately 70,000 clones detected, roughly 85% appear once; the ten largest clones hold roughly 8.2%. The sample consisted of CD4+ or CD8+ T cells sorted from blood, taken in a trial of the OX40 agonist ivuxolimab. All receptors derive from an adult with an advanced solid tumor such as melanoma, head and neck, liver or kidney cancer. The CDR3 runs from the conserved cysteine through the conserved F or W. A D gene is named only where the DNA matches it firmly. Some rows mark clone size as missing; the rest say once, few, many or name a class of expanded clone.

>TRBJ2-5|TRBV7-9|-|11|-
TGTGCCAGCAGCTTACAAGAGACCCAGTACTTC
CASSLQETQYF
>TRBJ2-1|TRBV28|TRBD2|19|-
TGTGCCAGCAGTCACTCGACCGGGACTAGCGGGGGGTTGAGGGGTGAGCAGTTCTTC
CASSHSTGTSGGLRGEQFF
>TRBJ1-2|TRBV9|TRBD1|16|once
TGTGCCAGCAGCGCTGGACAGGGGGGAATGGGCTATGGCTACACCTTC
CASSAGQGGMGYGYTF
>TRBJ1-4|TRBV5-1|-|14|-
TGCGCCAGCAGCTCTCCGGGCAGGGATGAAAAACTGTTTTTT
CASSSPGRDEKLFF
>TRBJ2-7|TRBV2|-|14|-
TGTGCCAGCATGGATGACAACCCACACTACGAGCAGTACTTC
CASMDDNPHYEQYF
>TRBJ2-1|TRBV10-3|-|12|once
TGTGCCATCAGTGCCGCCGTAGGAGAACAGTTCTTC
CAISAAVGEQFF
>TRBJ2-7|TRBV11-3|-|15|-
TGTGCCAGCAGCTTAGCGGCAGCCTTTACCTACGAGCAGTACTTC
CASSLAAAFTYEQYF
>TRBJ1-1|TRBV11-2|-|15|-
TGTGCCAGCAGAGGTTACAGGGTGGCGAACACTGAAGCTTTCTTT
CASRGYRVANTEAFF
>TRBJ2-2|TRBV7-2|-|14|-
TGTGCCAGCAGCTTAGGCCGGATCACCGGGGAGCTGTTTTTT
CASSLGRITGELFF
>TRBJ1-5|TRBV2|-|14|-
TGTGCCAGCAGTGAAACAAACAACAATCAGCCCCAGCATTTT
CASSETNNNQPQHF
>TRBJ2-7|TRBV6-6|TRBD2|14|few
TGTGCCAGCAGTTTGGGAGGGGCCTCCTACGAGCAGTACTTC
CASSLGGASYEQYF
>TRBJ2-2|TRBV10-3|TRBD2|13|once
TGTGCCATCCGGTCGGGAGGCGCCGGGGAGCTGTTTTTT
CAIRSGGAGELFF
>TRBJ2-5|TRBV19|-|14|-
TGTGCCAGTAGTAGATATCGGGGGGCAGAGACCCAGTACTTC
CASSRYRGAETQYF
>TRBJ2-1|TRBV5-4|TRBD2|18|-
TGTGCCAGCAGCTCCTTACCAGTCGGGGGGAGGACCTACAATGAGCAGTTCTTC
CASSSLPVGGRTYNEQFF
>TRBJ2-1|TRBV6-6|-|16|-
TGTGCCAGCACCTATACTGGCTCCAGCTCCTACAATGAGCAGTTCTTC
CASTYTGSSSYNEQFF
>TRBJ1-1|TRBV5-1|-|14|-
TGCGCCAGCAGCTTCGGGGCAGTGAACACTGAAGCTTTCTTT
CASSFGAVNTEAFF
>TRBJ1-6|TRBV10-3|-|16|-
TGTGCCATCAGCCCCGAGGGGGTTCTTGTTAATTCACCCCTCCACTTT
CAISPEGVLVNSPLHF
>TRBJ1-1|TRBV7-9|-|14|-
TGTGCCAGCAGCCCCCCCTCGGGAGACACTGAAGCTTTCTTT
CASSPPSGDTEAFF
>TRBJ2-1|TRBV7-8|-|16|-
TGTGCCAGCAGCTTTATAGGGACCGGGGGCTACAATGAGCAGTTCTTC
CASSFIGTGGYNEQFF
>TRBJ1-1|TRBV29-1|TRBD1|10|-
TGCAGCTCGGACAGGGGTGAAGCTTTCTTT
CSSDRGEAFF
>TRBJ1-2|TRBV28|TRBD1|13|few
TGTGCCAGCAGTATCGGGACAGGGAGAGGCTACACCTTC
CASSIGTGRGYTF
>TRBJ1-2|TRBV7-2|-|14|-
TGTGCCAGCAGTTACATCGGGCCGAACTATGGCTACACCTTC
CASSYIGPNYGYTF
>TRBJ2-1|TRBV29-1|TRBD2|14|-
TGCAGCGTTGAAGAAAGCGGGGGGGCAGGGGAGCAGTTCTTC
CSVEESGGAGEQFF
>TRBJ2-3|TRBV5-1|-|16|-
TGCGCCAGCAGCTTGGTTACAGTTGCTAGCACAGATACGCAGTATTTT
CASSLVTVASTDTQYF
>TRBJ1-1|TRBV27|-|14|-
TGTGCCAGCAGTTTGTGGGGTAGGAACACTGAAGCTTTCTTT
CASSLWGRNTEAFF
>TRBJ2-1|TRBV2|-|14|once
TGTGCCGGTAGGATGGCAGAAGGATACAATGAGCAGTTCTTC
CAGRMAEGYNEQFF
>TRBJ1-1|TRBV2|TRBD1|13|-
TGTGCCTCCGGGGACAGGGCGAACACTGAAGCTTTCTTT
CASGDRANTEAFF
>TRBJ1-1|TRBV7-2|-|13|-
TGTGCCAGCAGCTTCGGGGATCGAACTGAAGCTTTCTTT
CASSFGDRTEAFF
>TRBJ1-5|TRBV9|TRBD1|15|-
TGTGCCAGCAGCGTAGCAGGGGGATGGAATCAGCCCCAGCATTTT
CASSVAGGWNQPQHF
>TRBJ2-3|TRBV6-5|-|15|once
TGTGCCAGCAGTTACTTATCACGGGCCACAGATACGCAGTATTTT
CASSYLSRATDTQYF
>TRBJ2-2|TRBV27|-|15|-
TGTGCCAGCAGCTCCGGTTGGCAGAACACCGGGGAGCTGTTTTTT
CASSSGWQNTGELFF
>TRBJ2-2|TRBV7-3|-|16|-
TGTGCCAGCAGCTTAACTGGGGAGATCAGCGCCGGGGAGCTGTTTTTT
CASSLTGEISAGELFF
>TRBJ2-7|TRBV4-3|-|18|-
TGCGCCAGCAGCCAAGATCGGATGGGTAATATACAGGGGGGGGAGCAGTACTTC
CASSQDRMGNIQGGEQYF
>TRBJ2-3|TRBV21-1|-|14|-
TGTGCCAGCAGCCCTACATGCCCTCCAGATACGCAGTATTTT
CASSPTCPPDTQYF
>TRBJ2-2|TRBV7-9|-|13|-
TGTGCCAGCAGCTTAAAAGGCTCCGGGGAGCTGTTTTTT
CASSLKGSGELFF
>TRBJ2-7|TRBV6-1|-|15|-
TGTGCCAGCAGTCCCCAGGGTGGGGCCTACTACGAGCAGTACTTC
CASSPQGGAYYEQYF
>TRBJ2-7|TRBV7-9|-|13|-
TGTGCCAGCAGCCGGGATCTAAACTACGAGCAGTACTTC
CASSRDLNYEQYF